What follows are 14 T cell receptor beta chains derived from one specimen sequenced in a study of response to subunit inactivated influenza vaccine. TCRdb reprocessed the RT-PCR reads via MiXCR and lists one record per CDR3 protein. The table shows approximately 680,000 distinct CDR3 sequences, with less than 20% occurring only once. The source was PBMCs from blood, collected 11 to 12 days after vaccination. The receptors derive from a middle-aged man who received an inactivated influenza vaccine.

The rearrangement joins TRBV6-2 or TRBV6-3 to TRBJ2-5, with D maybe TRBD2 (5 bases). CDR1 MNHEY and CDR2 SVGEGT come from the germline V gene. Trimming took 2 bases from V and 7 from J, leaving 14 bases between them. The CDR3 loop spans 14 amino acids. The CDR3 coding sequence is TGTGCCAGCAGTTACACGGGGTCGTCCGGGACCCAGTACTTC. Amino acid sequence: CASSYTGSSGTQYF.

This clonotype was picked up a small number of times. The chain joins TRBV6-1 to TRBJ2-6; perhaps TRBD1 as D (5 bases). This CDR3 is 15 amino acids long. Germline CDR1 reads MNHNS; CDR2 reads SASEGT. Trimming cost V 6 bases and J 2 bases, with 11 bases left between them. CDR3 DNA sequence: TGTGCCAGCAGGGCAGGGTTTACTGGGGCCAACGTCCTGACTTTC. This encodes CASRAGFTGANVLTF.

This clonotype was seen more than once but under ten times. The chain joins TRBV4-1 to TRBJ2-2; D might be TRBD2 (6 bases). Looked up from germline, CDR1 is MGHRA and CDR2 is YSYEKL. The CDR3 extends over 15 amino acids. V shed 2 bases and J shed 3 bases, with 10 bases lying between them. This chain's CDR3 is CASSQKEGYTGELFF. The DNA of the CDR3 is TGCGCCAGCAGCCAAAAGGAGGGGTACACCGGGGAGCTGTTTTTT.

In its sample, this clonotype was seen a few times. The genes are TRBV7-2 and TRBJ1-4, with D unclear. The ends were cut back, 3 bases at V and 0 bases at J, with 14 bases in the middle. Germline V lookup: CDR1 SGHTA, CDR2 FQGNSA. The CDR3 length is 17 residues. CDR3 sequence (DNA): TGTGCCAGCAGCTTCTCTTCCCCTGGCGCAACTAATGAAAAACTGTTTTTT. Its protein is CASSFSSPGATNEKLFF.

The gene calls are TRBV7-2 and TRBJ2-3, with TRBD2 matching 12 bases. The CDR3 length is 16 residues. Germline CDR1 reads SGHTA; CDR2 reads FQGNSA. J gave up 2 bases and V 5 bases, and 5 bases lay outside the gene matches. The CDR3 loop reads CASSVASGGVTDTQYF. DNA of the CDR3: TGTGCCAGCAGCGTTGCTAGCGGGGGGGTCACAGATACGCAGTATTTT.

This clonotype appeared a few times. CDR3 residues: CASSAFYRNEQFF. CDR3 bases: TGTGCCAGCAGTGCCTTTTATCGCAATGAGCAGTTCTTC. The gene calls are TRBV2 and TRBJ2-1; D is unclear. Trimming removed 4 bases at V and 6 bases at J, with 10 bases between. Germline assignment: CDR1 SNHLY and CDR2 FYNNEI. This CDR3 spans 13 amino acids.

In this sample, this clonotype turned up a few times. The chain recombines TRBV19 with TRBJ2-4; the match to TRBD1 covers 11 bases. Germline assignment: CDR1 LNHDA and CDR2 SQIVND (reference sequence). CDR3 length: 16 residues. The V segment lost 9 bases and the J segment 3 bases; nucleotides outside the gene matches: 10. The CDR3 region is CASNAGTGGFKNIQYF. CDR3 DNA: TGTGCCAGCAATGCCGGGACAGGGGGTTTCAAAAACATTCAGTACTTC.

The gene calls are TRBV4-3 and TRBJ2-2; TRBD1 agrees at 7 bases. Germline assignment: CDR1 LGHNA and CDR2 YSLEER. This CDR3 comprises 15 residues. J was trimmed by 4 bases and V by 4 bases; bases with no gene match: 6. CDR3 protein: CASSPNTGATGELFF. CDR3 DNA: TGCGCCAGCAGCCCAAACACAGGGGCCACCGGGGAGCTGTTTTTT.

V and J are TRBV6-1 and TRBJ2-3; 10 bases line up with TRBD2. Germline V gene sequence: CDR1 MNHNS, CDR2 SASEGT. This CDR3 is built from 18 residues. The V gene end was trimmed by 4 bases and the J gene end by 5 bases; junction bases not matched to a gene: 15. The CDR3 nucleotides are TGTGCCAGCAGTGGTGGTATGGGGAGCGGGAGGGCTGTAGATACGCAGTATTTT. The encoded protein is CASSGGMGSGRAVDTQYF.

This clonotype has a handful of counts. The CDR3 here is CASSAANSPLHF. The CDR3 DNA sequence: TGTGCCAGCAGCGCTGCAAATTCACCCCTCCACTTT. This chain joins TRBV2 and TRBJ1-6; D is unclear. Germline CDR1 and CDR2: SNHLY and FYNNEI. The CDR3 has 12 residues. V lost 6 bases and J lost 7, with 7 bases in between.

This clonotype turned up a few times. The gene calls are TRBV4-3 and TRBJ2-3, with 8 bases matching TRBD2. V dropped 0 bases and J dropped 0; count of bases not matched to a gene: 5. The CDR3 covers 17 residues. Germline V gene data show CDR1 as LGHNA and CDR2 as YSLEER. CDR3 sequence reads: CASSQDLPSGSTDTQYF. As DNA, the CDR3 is TGCGCCAGCAGCCAAGATCTGCCTAGCGGGAGCACAGATACGCAGTATTTT.

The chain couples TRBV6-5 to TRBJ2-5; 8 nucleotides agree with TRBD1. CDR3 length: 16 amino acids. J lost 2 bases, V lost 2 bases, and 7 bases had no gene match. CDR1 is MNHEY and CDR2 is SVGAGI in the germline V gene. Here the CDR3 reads CASSYRTGNIQETQYF. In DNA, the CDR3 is TGTGCCAGCAGTTACAGGACAGGGAACATACAAGAGACCCAGTACTTC.

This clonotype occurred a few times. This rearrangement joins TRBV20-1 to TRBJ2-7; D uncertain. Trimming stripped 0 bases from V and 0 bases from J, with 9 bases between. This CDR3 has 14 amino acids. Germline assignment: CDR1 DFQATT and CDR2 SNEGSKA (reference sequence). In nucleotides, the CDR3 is TGCAGTGCTAGAGATTACTCAGGCTCCTACGAGCAGTACTTC. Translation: CSARDYSGSYEQYF.

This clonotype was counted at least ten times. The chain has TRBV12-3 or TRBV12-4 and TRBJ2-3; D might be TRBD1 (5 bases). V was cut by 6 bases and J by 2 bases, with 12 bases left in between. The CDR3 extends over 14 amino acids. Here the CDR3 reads CASRMTDLTDTQYF. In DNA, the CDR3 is TGTGCCAGCAGGATGACAGATCTCACAGATACGCAGTATTTT.